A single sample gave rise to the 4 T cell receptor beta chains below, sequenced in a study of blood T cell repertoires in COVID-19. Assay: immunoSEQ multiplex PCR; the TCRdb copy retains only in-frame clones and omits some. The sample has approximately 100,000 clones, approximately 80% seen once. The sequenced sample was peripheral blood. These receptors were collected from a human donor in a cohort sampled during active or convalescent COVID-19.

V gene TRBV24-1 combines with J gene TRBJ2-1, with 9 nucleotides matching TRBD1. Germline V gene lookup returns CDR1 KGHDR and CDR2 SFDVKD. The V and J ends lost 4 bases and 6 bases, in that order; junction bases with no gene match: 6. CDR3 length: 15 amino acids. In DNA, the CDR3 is TGTGCCACCAGTGACTCCCCGGACAGGGGCAATGAGCAGTTCTTC. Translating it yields CATSDSPDRGNEQFF.

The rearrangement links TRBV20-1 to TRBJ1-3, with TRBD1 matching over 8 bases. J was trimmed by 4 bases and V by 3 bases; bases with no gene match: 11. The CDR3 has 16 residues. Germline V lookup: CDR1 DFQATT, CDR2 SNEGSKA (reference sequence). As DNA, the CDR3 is TGCAGTGCTAGTGGTCAGGGGGCGGCGTGGGGAAACACCATATATTTT. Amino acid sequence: CSASGQGAAWGNTIYF.

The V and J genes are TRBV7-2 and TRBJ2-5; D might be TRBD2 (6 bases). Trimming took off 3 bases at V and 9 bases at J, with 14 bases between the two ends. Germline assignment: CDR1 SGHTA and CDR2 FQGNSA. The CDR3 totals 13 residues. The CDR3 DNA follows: TGTGCCAGCAGCTTGGGGGGTGGCGAGCCCCAGTACTTC. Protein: CASSLGGGEPQYF.

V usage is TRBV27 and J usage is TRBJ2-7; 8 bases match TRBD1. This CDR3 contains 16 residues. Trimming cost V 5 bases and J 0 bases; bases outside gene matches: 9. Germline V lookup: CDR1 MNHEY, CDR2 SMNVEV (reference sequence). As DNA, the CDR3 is TGTGCCAGCAGTCAGACAGGGGCCGTAAGCTCCTACGAGCAGTACTTC. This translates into CASSQTGAVSSYEQYF.